This T cell receptor (beta chain) originates from a study of graft-versus-host responses after intestinal transplantation. Deletions cut 5 bases from V and 3 bases from J, with 19 bases between. Germline V gene data show CDR1 as LNHDA and CDR2 as SQIVND (reference sequence). This CDR3 region has 16 residues. TCRdb keeps only in-frame clones here, not all; method: immunoSEQ multiplex PCR. The data hold fewer than 25,000 clones, with less than 60% observed a single time. This receptor was obtained from a human patient who received an intestinal transplant. The rearrangement uses TRBV19 and TRBJ1-1; weak D call: TRBD1 (5 bases). The starting material was alloreactive CD4+ T cells from a mixed lymphocyte reaction culture, obtained before intestinal transplant. Noted subset: CFSE-low proliferating T cells sorted from approximately 6-day pre-transplant mixed lymphocyte reaction (GvH or HvG direction). CDR3 region: CASSAWLGAGDTEAFF. The CDR3 nucleotides read TGTGCCAGTAGTGCCTGGCTAGGGGCTGGGGACACTGAAGCTTTCTTT.